The TCR beta chain under discussion was sequenced for a study of blood T cells in healthy people across ages. Study-wide findings and caveats: Across samples, TCR beta diversity tracked strongly with naive T cell percentage. Per million T cells, TCR beta diversity dropped roughly linearly as age increased. Any conclusive comparison of naive versus antigen-experienced cells was prevented by using unsorted PBMCs. The study found more naive CD4+ cells and higher diversity in long-lived than aged donors.

CDR3 length equals 13 residues. V shed 3 bases and J shed 7 bases, with 12 bases lying between them. A second PCR, run for about 6 to 12 cycles, used a sample-barcoded 5' primer plus a J-beta primer mix. TCRdb re-called the 5' RACE reads with MiXCR, one entry per CDR3 protein. The sample contains 1.5 million to 2 million distinct CDR3 sequences, 30% to 40% of which appear only once. Comments on this clonotype: No antigen is known for it.

The specimen sequenced was blood. The rearrangement links TRBV12-3 or TRBV12-4 to TRBJ1-2, with a possible D match to TRBD1 (6 bases). This clonotype was sampled from a human donor in good health. In DNA, the CDR3 is TGTGCCAGCAGTTTCCAAGGGGGGGTTGGCTACACCTTC. Translating gives CASSFQGGVGYTF.